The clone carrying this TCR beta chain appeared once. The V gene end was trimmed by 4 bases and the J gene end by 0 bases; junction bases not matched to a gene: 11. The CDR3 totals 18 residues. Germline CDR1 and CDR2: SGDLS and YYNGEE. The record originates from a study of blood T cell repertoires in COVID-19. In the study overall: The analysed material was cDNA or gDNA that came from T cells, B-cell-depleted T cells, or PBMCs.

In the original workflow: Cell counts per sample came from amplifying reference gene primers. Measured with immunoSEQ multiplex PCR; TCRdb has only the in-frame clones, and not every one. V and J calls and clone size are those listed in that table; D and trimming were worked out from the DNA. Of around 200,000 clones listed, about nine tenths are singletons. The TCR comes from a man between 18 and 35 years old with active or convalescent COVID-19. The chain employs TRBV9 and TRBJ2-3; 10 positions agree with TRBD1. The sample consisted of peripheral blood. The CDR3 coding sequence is TGTGCCAGCAGCCCTATAGGGACAGGGGAAGTCAGCACAGATACGCAGTATTTT. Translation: CASSPIGTGEVSTDTQYF.